A single sample gave rise to the 23 T cell receptor beta chains below, sequenced in a study of technical replicates of blood from several donors. Sequencing used immunoSEQ multiplex PCR; TCRdb keeps in-frame clones, though not all of them. The sample holds about 88,000 clones, about nine tenths seen once. What was sequenced was T cells isolated from PBMCs. The source of these receptors is a human donor in good health.

The rearrangement joins TRBV5-1 to TRBJ2-7, with D possibly TRBD1 on 7 matching bases. The germline V gene has CDR1 SGHRS and CDR2 YFSETQ. Trimming took off 4 bases at V and 3 bases at J, with 17 bases between the two ends. There are 15 residues in the CDR3. The CDR3 spells CASSPSTGRNYEQYF. CDR3 DNA sequence: TGCGCCAGCAGCCCATCGACAGGGAGGAACTACGAGCAGTACTTC.

In this sample, this clone turned up once. The chain is built from TRBV7-6 and TRBJ1-4; 8 bases agree with TRBD1. CDR3 length: 18 residues. Per the germline V gene, CDR1 is SGHVS and CDR2 is FNYEAQ. The trim removed 1 base at V and 1 base at J, leaving 8 bases unmatched. CDR3 amino acids: CASSLGRGLGGTNEKLFF. The CDR3 coding sequence is TGTGCCAGCAGCTTAGGCAGGGGGCTAGGAGGAACTAATGAAAAACTGTTTTTT.

In this sample, this clone turned up once. V is TRBV19 and J is TRBJ1-2, with D maybe TRBD1 (5 bases). Between the trimmed V and J ends, which lost 3 bases and 5 bases, there was a span of 19 bases. Looked up from germline, CDR1 is LNHDA and CDR2 is SQIVND (reference sequence). The CDR3 contains 16 residues. CDR3 in amino acids: CASSMDDSTSFYGYTF. The CDR3 DNA reads TGTGCCAGTAGTATGGATGACAGCACCTCATTTTATGGCTACACCTTC. Combining the CDR3 with reference TRBV19 and TRBJ1-2 gives the whole variable domain DGGITQSPKYLFRKEGQNVTLSCEQNLNHDAMYWYRQDPGQGLRLIYYSQIVNDFQKGDIAEGYSVSREKKESFPLTVTSAQKNPTAFYLCASSMDDSTSFYGYTFGSGTRLTVV.

The chain links TRBV28 to TRBJ2-5, with D tentatively TRBD2 (6 bases). The V gene's germline CDR1 is MDHEN and CDR2 SYDVKM. V lost 2 bases and J 1 base, leaving 14 bases between the germline ends. CDR3 length: 16 residues. The CDR3 DNA sequence: TGTGCCAGCAGTTTAGGGGGGTCGCCAGCCCAAGAGACCCAGTACTTC. Encoded protein: CASSLGGSPAQETQYF.

This clone has just one count. The gene calls are TRBV4-1 and TRBJ2-7, with D perhaps matching TRBD2 (6 bases). Trimming removed 0 bases from V and 6 bases from J, with 9 bases in between. The length of the CDR3 is 13 residues. Germline CDR1 MGHRA, CDR2 YSYEKL. CDR3 coding DNA: TGCGCCAGCAGCCAAGAACGGGGGACCGAGCAGTACTTC. Its protein product is CASSQERGTEQYF.

The chain employs TRBV4-1 and TRBJ2-1; 10 bases map to TRBD2. The CDR3 spans 17 residues. Germline CDR1 MGHRA, CDR2 YSYEKL. The V gene end was trimmed by 1 base and the J gene end by 8 bases; junction bases not matched to a gene: 11. The CDR3 nucleotides are TGCGCCAGCAGCCAAGGAATTATTATAGCGGGAGGAGATGAGCAGTTCTTC. It yields the protein CASSQGIIIAGGDEQFF.

CDR3 amino acids: CASSEVDRTTDTQYF. CDR3 DNA: TGTGCCAGCAGTGAGGTGGACAGAACCACAGATACGCAGTATTTT. The V gene is TRBV6-1, the J gene TRBJ2-3, with D maybe TRBD1 (6 bases). Trimming cost V 3 bases and J 2 bases, with 12 bases left between them. Germline V CDR1 and CDR2: MNHNS, SASEGT. The CDR3 covers 15 residues.

V and J are TRBV7-9 and TRBJ2-1, with D possibly matching TRBD2 (5 bases). The germline V and J ends were trimmed by 2 bases and 5 bases, with 13 bases remaining between them. This CDR3 is 15 amino acids long. Germline V lookup: CDR1 SEHNR, CDR2 FQNEAQ (reference sequence). CDR3 loop: CASSLFRESHNEQFF. Written as DNA, the CDR3 is TGTGCCAGCAGCTTATTCCGGGAATCTCACAATGAGCAGTTCTTC. Using reference TRBV7-9 and TRBJ2-1 for the parts outside the CDR3, the full variable domain is DTGVSQNPRHKITKRGQNVTFRCDPISEHNRLYWYRQTLGQGPEFLTYFQNEAQLEKSRLLSDRFSAERPKGSFSTLEIQRTEQGDSAMYLCASSLFRESHNEQFFGPGTRLTVL.

The chain employs TRBV7-9 and TRBJ1-5; 8 nucleotides agree with TRBD1. V lost 1 base and J lost 5; bases outside the gene matches: 1. CDR3 length: 14 amino acids. Germline V gene data show CDR1 as SEHNR and CDR2 as FQNEAQ (reference sequence). CDR3 sequence (DNA): TGTGCCAGCAGCTTAGGGGACAGGTATCAGCCCCAGCATTTT. The encoded protein is CASSLGDRYQPQHF.

The rearrangement links TRBV27 to TRBJ1-3; TRBD1 aligns across 9 bases. J gave up 3 bases and V 8 bases, and 14 bases lay outside the gene matches. The length of the CDR3 is 17 residues. Per germline, CDR1 MNHEY and CDR2 SMNVEV (reference sequence). In nucleotides, the CDR3 is TGTGCCAGCGCGACTACCGGGACAGGGTTCTTTGGAAACACCATATATTTT. Amino acids: CASATTGTGFFGNTIYF.

The V call is TRBV5-1, the J call TRBJ2-2; no definite D call. The CDR3 loop spans 15 amino acids. Germline-derived CDR1 and CDR2 are SGHRS and YFSETQ. Trimming took 0 bases from V and 1 from J, leaving 7 bases between them. This CDR3 is CASSLGAGNTGELFF. The CDR3 DNA is TGCGCCAGCAGCTTGGGGGCAGGGAACACCGGGGAGCTGTTTTTT.

The chain uses TRBV5-1 and TRBJ1-5; D is perhaps TRBD1 (5 bases). The ends were cut back, 0 bases at V and 6 bases at J, with 13 bases in the middle. There are 15 residues in the CDR3. CDR1 and CDR2 from the germline V gene are SGHRS and YFSETQ. The CDR3 reads CASSLVWGEGQPQHF. CDR3 sequence (DNA): TGCGCCAGCAGCTTGGTGTGGGGGGAAGGTCAGCCCCAGCATTTT.

The chain uses TRBV7-6 and TRBJ2-1; D not certain. The CDR3 runs to 15 residues. V lost 1 base and J 7 bases, leaving 14 bases between the germline ends. Germline assignment: CDR1 SGHVS and CDR2 FNYEAQ. The CDR3 nucleotides are TGTGCCAGCAGCTTAGGGGTGACACTCGGTAATGAGCAGTTCTTC. Its protein product is CASSLGVTLGNEQFF.

This sequence joins TRBV5-1 and TRBJ2-3, with TRBD2 matching 10 bases. The CDR3 consists of 19 residues. Trimming at V came to 0 bases and at J to 5 bases, leaving 15 bases not matched to a gene. The germline CDR1 and CDR2 sequences are SGHRS and YFSETQ. The CDR3 DNA reads TGCGCCAGCAGCTTGGGGCCTAGCGGGAGAGGACCCTCCGGAGATACGCAGTATTTT. Protein product: CASSLGPSGRGPSGDTQYF.

The chain carries TRBV20-1 and TRBJ2-1; no reliable D call. The V end was cut by 5 bases, the J end by 1 base, with 3 bases between. The CDR3 extends over 11 amino acids. Germline V lookup: CDR1 DFQATT, CDR2 SNEGSKA (reference sequence). CDR3 sequence reads: CSAPSYNEQFF. In DNA, the CDR3 is TGCAGTGCTCCATCCTACAATGAGCAGTTCTTC.

This rearrangement joins TRBV11-3 to TRBJ2-3, with D perhaps TRBD1 (5 bases). This CDR3 is built from 14 residues. The V end was cut by 4 bases, the J end by 1 base, with 9 bases between. Per the germline V gene, CDR1 is SGHNT and CDR2 is YENEEA. The CDR3 bases are TGTGCCAGCAGCTGGGGCAGGGGCACAGATACGCAGTATTTT. Translating gives CASSWGRGTDTQYF.

The J gene is TRBJ1-2, the V gene TRBV4-2, with 10 bases that match TRBD1. V lost 3 bases, J lost 6 bases, and 1 base stayed unmatched. CDR3 length: 13 amino acids. In germline, CDR1 is LGHNA, CDR2 YNFKEQ. In nucleotides, the CDR3 is TGTGCCAGCAGCCAGGACAGGGGGGATGGCTACACCTTC. Amino acid sequence: CASSQDRGDGYTF.

This clone was recorded once. CDR3 coding DNA: TGTGCCAGCACATCGGGACAGGTGAACACCGGGGAGCTGTTTTTT. Translated: CASTSGQVNTGELFF. This chain uses TRBV28 with TRBJ2-2; 8 bases agree with TRBD1. With V trimmed by 7 bases and J by 1 base, 5 bases remained unmatched. The CDR3 is 15 amino acids. Per the germline V gene, CDR1 is MDHEN and CDR2 is SYDVKM.

This chain uses TRBV2 with TRBJ2-1, with TRBD2 identical over 9 bases. Per germline, CDR1 SNHLY and CDR2 FYNNEI. V was pared by 5 bases and J by 6 bases, with 11 bases of the junction left unmatched. The CDR3 is made up of 16 amino acids. The DNA of the CDR3 is TGTGCCAGCAGTACCCCAGCGGGGGGAAGATTCAATGAGCAGTTCTTC. This codes for CASSTPAGGRFNEQFF.

The chain is built from TRBV7-9 and TRBJ2-7; 7 bases match TRBD1. The CDR3 totals 15 residues. Germline lookup yields CDR1 SEHNR and CDR2 FQNEAQ (reference sequence). Germline trimming cut 5 bases from V and 5 bases from J; bases unmatched to any gene: 12. The CDR3 DNA sequence: TGTGCCAGCAGCGTAAGACAGGGAAACAGCGACGAGCAGTACTTC. Amino acids: CASSVRQGNSDEQYF.

This chain joins TRBV11-2 and TRBJ2-3; D is unresolved. The germline gives CDR1 SGHAT, CDR2 FQNNGV. Trimming left V 2 bases short and J 6 bases short, with 9 bases between. The CDR3 runs to 13 residues. The CDR3 DNA reads TGTGCCAGCAGCTTACCACTTAAGGATACGCAGTATTTT. Protein: CASSLPLKDTQYF.

The CDR3 region is CAFRGESGTPLHF. DNA of the CDR3: TGTGCCTTCCGCGGGGAATCCGGGACACCCCTCCACTTT. This chain uses TRBV30 with TRBJ1-6; unclear D gene. CDR3 length: 13 residues. Germline-derived CDR1 and CDR2 are GTSNPN and SVGIG (reference sequence). V was clipped by 7 bases and J by 11 bases, with 18 bases between them. Looking up the rest from reference TRBV30 and TRBJ1-6 gives the full variable domain: SQTIHQWPATLVQPVGSPLSLECTVEGTSNPNLYWYRQAAGRGLQLLFYSVGIGQISSEVPQNLSASRPQDRQFILSSKKLLLSDSGFYLCAFRGESGTPLHFGNGTRLTVT.

V and J are TRBV28 and TRBJ1-1; weak D call: TRBD1 (6 bases). Germline V lookup: CDR1 MDHEN, CDR2 SYDVKM. The V gene lost 6 bases and the J gene lost 0 bases, with 8 bases spanning the gap. This CDR3 region has 13 residues. The CDR3 region has the DNA TGTGCCAGCAGACAGGGTATGAACACTGAAGCTTTCTTT. Protein: CASRQGMNTEAFF. Together with reference TRBV28 and TRBJ1-1, the CDR3 gives the full variable domain: DVKVTQSSRYLVKRTGEKVFLECVQDMDHENMFWYRQDPGLGLRLIYFSYDVKMKEKGDIPEGYSVSREKKERFSLILESASTNQTSMYLCASRQGMNTEAFFGQGTRLTVV.